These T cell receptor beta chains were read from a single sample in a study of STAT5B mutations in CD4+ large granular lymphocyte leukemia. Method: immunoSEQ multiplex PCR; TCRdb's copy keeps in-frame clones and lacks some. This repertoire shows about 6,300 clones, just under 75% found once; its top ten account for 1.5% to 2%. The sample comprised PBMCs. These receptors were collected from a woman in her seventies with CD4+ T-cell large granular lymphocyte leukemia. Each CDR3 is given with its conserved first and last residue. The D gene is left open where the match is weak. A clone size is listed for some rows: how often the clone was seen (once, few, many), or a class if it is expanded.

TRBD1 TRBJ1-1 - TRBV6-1 TGTGCCAGCAGTGTTGGGGACAGCTTGAACACTGAAGCTTTCTTT CASSVGDSLNTEAFF
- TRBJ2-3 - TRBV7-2 TGTGCCAGCAGCTTAGGGACCAGAAGTCCTAGCACAGATACGCAGTATTTT CASSLGTRSPSTDTQYF
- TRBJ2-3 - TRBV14 TGTGCCAGCAGCCATTGGAATCGGGGCTTCAACACAGATACGCAGTATTTT CASSHWNRGFNTDTQYF
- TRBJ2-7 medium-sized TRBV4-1 TGCGCCAGCAGCCAACCCCTCGTTCTCCACGAGCAGTACTTC CASSQPLVLHEQYF
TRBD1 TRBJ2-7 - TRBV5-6 TGTGCCAGCAGTCCACCTGGGGGACAGCATTGGGAGCAGTACTTC CASSPPGGQHWEQYF
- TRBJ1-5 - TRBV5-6 TGTGCCAGCAGCTCCTACGGGACGGCGTGGCCCCAGCATTTT CASSSYGTAWPQHF
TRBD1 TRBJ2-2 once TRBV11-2 TGTGCCAGCAGCTCCCGGACAGGGATTACCCGGGAGCTGTTTTTT CASSSRTGITRELFF
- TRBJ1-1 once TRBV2 TGTGCCAGCGGCCGGGAACGAAACACTGAAGCTTTCTTT CASGRERNTEAFF
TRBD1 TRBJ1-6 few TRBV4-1 TGCGCCAGCAGCCAAGCAGGAGGGGGCGACTATAATTCACCCCTCCACTTT CASSQAGGGDYNSPLHF
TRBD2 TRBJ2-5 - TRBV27 TGTGCCAGCAGTTACGGACTAGACCCCAGAGAGACCCAGTACTTC CASSYGLDPRETQYF
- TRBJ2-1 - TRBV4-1 TGCGCCAGCAGCCAAGATGTGGGCCTCTACAATGAGCAGTTCTTC CASSQDVGLYNEQFF
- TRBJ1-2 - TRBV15 TGTGCCACCAGCCGTCAGGGGATGGATGGCTACACCTTC CATSRQGMDGYTF
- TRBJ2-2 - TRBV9 TGTGCCAGCAGCAAGACTCTGAACACCGGGGAGCTGTTTTTT CASSKTLNTGELFF
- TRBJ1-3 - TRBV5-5 TGTGCCAGCAGCTTGGGGGTGATAAGCTCTGGAAACACCATATATTTT CASSLGVISSGNTIYF
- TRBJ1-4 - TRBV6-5 TGTGCCACCCTAGTAAGGGTGGGGACTAATGAAAAACTGTTTTTT CATLVRVGTNEKLFF
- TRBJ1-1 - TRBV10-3 TGTGCCATCAGTGATTTGGCGAACACTGAAGCTTTCTTT CAISDLANTEAFF
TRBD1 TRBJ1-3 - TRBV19 TGTGCCAGTATGTACCGCGGGACAGGGGGCGATGGAAACACCATATATTTT CASMYRGTGGDGNTIYF
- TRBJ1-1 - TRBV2 TGTGCCAGCAGTGAAACCGGGGCTTGGGCTGAAGCTTTCTTT CASSETGAWAEAFF
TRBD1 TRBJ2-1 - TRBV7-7 TGTGCCAGCAGCCCGACAGGGGCGAGCTCCTACAATGAGCAGTTCTTC CASSPTGASSYNEQFF
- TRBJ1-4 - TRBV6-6 TGTGCCAGCAGTTTCTCAGGGGCTAATGAAAAACTGTTTTTT CASSFSGANEKLFF
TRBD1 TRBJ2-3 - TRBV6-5 TGTGCCAGCAGTTACCAGGGACAGGGGACAGATACGCAGTATTTT CASSYQGQGTDTQYF
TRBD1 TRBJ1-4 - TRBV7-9 TGTGCCAGCAGCGACCGGGACAGACAAGGAAAACTGTTTTTT CASSDRDRQGKLFF
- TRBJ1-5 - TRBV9 TGTGCCAGCAGCTCCGGGACCGCCGCAGGGCCCCAGCATTTT CASSSGTAAGPQHF
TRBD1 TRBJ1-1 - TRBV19 TGTGCCAGTAGCACGGGACAGTTGAACACTGAAGCTTTCTTT CASSTGQLNTEAFF
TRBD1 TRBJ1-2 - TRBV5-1 TGCGCCAGCAGCTTGGAGGGACAGGCCTTGGGGGGCTACACCTTC CASSLEGQALGGYTF
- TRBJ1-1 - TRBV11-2 TGTGCCAGCAGCTTAGACCCGTACAAGGCTGAAGCTTTCTTT CASSLDPYKAEAFF
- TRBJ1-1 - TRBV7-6 TGTGCCAGCAGCTCCCGGCCCGGGGACGGTGAAGCTTTCTTT CASSSRPGDGEAFF
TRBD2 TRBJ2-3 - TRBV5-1 TGCGCCAGCAGCTTGGGACTAGCGGGGGCCCAAAATACGCAGTATTTT CASSLGLAGAQNTQYF
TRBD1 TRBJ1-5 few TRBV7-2 TGTGCCAGCAGCTCGGCTAGGGGACAGGGGAGCAATCAGCCCCAGCATTTT CASSSARGQGSNQPQHF
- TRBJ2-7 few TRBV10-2 TGCGCCAGCAGTGATTCCGGAACTATGTCCTACGAGCAGTACTTC CASSDSGTMSYEQYF
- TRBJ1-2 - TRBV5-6 TGTGCCAGCAGCTTGCAGAGGGACCATGGCTACACCTTC CASSLQRDHGYTF
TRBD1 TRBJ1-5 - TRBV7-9 TGTGCCAGCAGCGGACAGGGGGCAAGCAATCAGCCCCAGCATTTT CASSGQGASNQPQHF
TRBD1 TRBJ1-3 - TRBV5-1 TGCGCCAGCAGCCCTGACAGGGCGTTTGGGGACACCATATATTTT CASSPDRAFGDTIYF
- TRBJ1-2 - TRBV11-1 TGTGCCAGCAGCTTAAGGGATACCTATGGCTACACCTTC CASSLRDTYGYTF
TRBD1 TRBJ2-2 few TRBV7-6 TGTGCCAGCAGCTCCCGGACAGGGGTTGGGGAGCTGTTTTTT CASSSRTGVGELFF